The rows below give T cell receptor beta chains drawn from one sample of a study of T cell responses to AZD1222 COVID-19 vaccine. Measured with immunoSEQ multiplex PCR; TCRdb has only the in-frame clones, and not every one. The table has some 100,000 clones, about nine tenths seen once. Sequences were derived from peripheral blood, sampled on day 0 of AZD1222 vaccination. These receptor sequences come from an adult in good health. CDR3s include the opening cysteine and the closing phenylalanine or tryptophan. The D gene is left open where the match is weak. Size is stated for part of the rows, as once, few or many counts, or as a class when the clone is expanded.

TRBJ1-1,NA,TRBV5-1,NA,CASSFGDTLNTEAFF,TGCGCCAGCAGCTTTGGCGACACGCTGAACACTGAAGCTTTCTTT
TRBJ2-3,NA,TRBV11-2,TRBD2,CASSHHLAGGSTDTQYF,TGTGCCAGCAGCCATCATCTAGCGGGGGGGAGCACAGATACGCAGTATTTT
TRBJ2-1,once,TRBV7-2,NA,CASSLATNDYNEQFF,TGTGCCAGCAGCTTAGCAACTAATGATTACAATGAGCAGTTCTTC
TRBJ1-6,NA,TRBV4-1,NA,CASSQGGTPGSSYNSPLHF,TGCGCCAGCAGCCAAGGCGGGACTCCCGGTAGCTCCTATAATTCACCCCTCCACTTT
TRBJ2-7,NA,TRBV3-1/TRBV3-2,NA,CASSQGSVEQYF,TGTGCCAGCAGCCAAGGTTCGGTAGAGCAGTACTTC
TRBJ2-1,NA,TRBV15,NA,CATSRDPRRTSSYNEQFF,TGTGCCACCAGCAGAGATCCAAGGCGTACAAGCTCCTACAATGAGCAGTTCTTC
TRBJ2-7,NA,TRBV7-2,NA,CASSLAGGGSSYEQYF,TGTGCCAGCAGCTTAGCGGGGGGCGGGAGCTCCTACGAGCAGTACTTC
TRBJ2-7,NA,TRBV28,TRBD1,CASSPPRDRVYEQYF,TGTGCCAGCAGCCCTCCCCGGGACAGGGTGTACGAGCAGTACTTC
TRBJ1-2,NA,TRBV20-1,NA,CSASPGVGYGYTF,TGCAGTGCTAGTCCCGGGGTCGGCTATGGCTACACCTTC
TRBJ1-1,NA,TRBV28,TRBD1,CASSLSSPGGPRLTAFF,TGTGCCAGCAGTTTATCTTCCCCAGGGGGACCTAGGCTAACAGCTTTCTTT
TRBJ1-5,NA,TRBV20-1,NA,CSASESGPTQPQHF,TGCAGTGCTAGTGAATCGGGGCCTACTCAGCCCCAGCATTTT
TRBJ2-5,NA,TRBV9,TRBD2,CASSVASGDTQETQYF,TGTGCCAGCAGCGTAGCCAGCGGGGATACTCAAGAGACCCAGTACTTC
TRBJ1-6,once,TRBV14,NA,CASSPGAYNSPLHF,TGTGCCAGCAGCCCAGGGGCCTATAATTCACCCCTCCACTTT
TRBJ2-1,NA,TRBV13,TRBD2,CASSLQTSTSGSSNEQFF,TGTGCCAGCAGCCTCCAGACTTCCACTAGCGGGAGTAGCAATGAGCAGTTCTTC
TRBJ1-2,NA,TRBV19,TRBD1,CASEQGRHYGYTF,TGTGCCAGCGAACAGGGGCGGCACTATGGCTACACCTTC
TRBJ2-7,few,TRBV19,TRBD1,CANYRGKYEQYF,TGTGCCAACTACAGGGGCAAGTACGAGCAGTACTTC
TRBJ2-3,NA,TRBV20-1,NA,CSGDSQDTQYF,TGCAGCGGCGACTCCCAAGATACGCAGTATTTT
TRBJ2-1,NA,TRBV7-2,TRBD1,CASSVHTGEGYNEQFF,TGTGCCAGCAGCGTCCACACAGGGGAAGGGTACAATGAGCAGTTCTTC
TRBJ1-6,NA,TRBV5-5,NA,CASSLLQVPNSPLHF,TGTGCCAGCAGTCTGTTACAGGTTCCTAATTCACCCCTCCACTTT
TRBJ2-3,NA,TRBV3-1/TRBV3-2,NA,CASSVTSTDTQYF,TGTGCCAGCAGCGTCACTAGCACAGATACGCAGTATTTT
TRBJ2-7,few,TRBV27,NA,CASSPDWDSYEQYF,TGTGCCAGCAGTCCTGACTGGGACTCCTACGAGCAGTACTTC
TRBJ1-1,NA,TRBV9,NA,CASSAQGYMNTEAFF,TGTGCCAGCAGCGCACAGGGATACATGAACACTGAAGCTTTCTTT
TRBJ2-5,NA,TRBV18,NA,CASSPSLETQYF,TGTGCCAGCTCACCATCGCTGGAGACCCAGTACTTC
TRBJ2-1,NA,TRBV5-1,TRBD2,CASSLIAGGLDEQFF,TGCGCCAGCAGCTTGATAGCGGGGGGGCTTGATGAGCAGTTCTTC
TRBJ2-2,NA,TRBV7-2,NA,CASSLESAFTGELFF,TGTGCCAGCAGCTTAGAGTCGGCTTTTACCGGGGAGCTGTTTTTT
TRBJ2-2,NA,TRBV7-7,NA,CASSRGPVGTGELFF,TGTGCCAGCAGCCGAGGCCCCGTTGGGACCGGGGAGCTGTTTTTT
TRBJ1-2,NA,TRBV4-3,TRBD1,CASSQERTGAYYGYTF,TGCGCCAGCAGCCAAGAACGGACAGGGGCGTACTATGGCTACACCTTC
TRBJ2-7,NA,TRBV18,TRBD1,CASSPGQGDLYEQYF,TGTGCCAGCTCCCCTGGACAGGGAGATCTCTACGAGCAGTACTTC
TRBJ2-3,NA,TRBV11-2,TRBD2,CASSRGLAGDADTQYF,TGTGCCAGCAGCAGGGGACTAGCGGGAGATGCAGATACGCAGTATTTT
TRBJ2-7,NA,TRBV13,TRBD2,CASSSSGRAAYEQYF,TGTGCCAGCAGCTCTAGCGGGAGGGCAGCCTACGAGCAGTACTTC
TRBJ2-1,once,TRBV3-1/TRBV3-2,TRBD2,CASSQLAGVGYEQFF,TGTGCCAGCAGCCAACTAGCGGGAGTAGGGTATGAGCAGTTCTTC
TRBJ2-5,NA,TRBV5-1,TRBD1,CASSSLDRGDETQYF,TGCGCCAGCAGCTCTCTTGACAGGGGGGATGAGACCCAGTACTTC
TRBJ1-6,NA,TRBV7-3,NA,CASSAGWRNSPLHF,TGTGCCAGCAGCGCAGGCTGGAGAAATTCACCCCTCCACTTT